Below are 24 T cell receptor beta chains sequenced from a single sample in a study of blood T cell repertoires in COVID-19. Method: immunoSEQ multiplex PCR; TCRdb's copy keeps in-frame clones and lacks some. The sample records around 95,000 clones, 88% being singletons. Material: peripheral blood. The receptors shown here come from a human donor in a cohort sampled during active COVID-19.

This chain uses TRBV4-1 with TRBJ2-2; D unresolved. Germline V lookup: CDR1 MGHRA, CDR2 YSYEKL. The CDR3 totals 14 residues. Trimming took 5 bases from V and 0 from J, leaving 7 bases between them. The CDR3 loop reads CASSIAANTGELFF. In DNA form, the CDR3 reads TGCGCCAGCAGCATTGCAGCGAACACCGGGGAGCTGTTTTTT.

The rearrangement uses TRBV18 and TRBJ1-5; a possible D gene is TRBD1 (5 bases). Germline lookup yields CDR1 KGHSH and CDR2 LQKENI. This CDR3 contains 16 residues. V shed 3 bases and J shed 7 bases, with 19 bases lying between them. CDR3 in DNA: TGTGCCAGCTCACCGTCGGAGGGACTCGGGAGGCAGCCCCAGCATTTT. Protein: CASSPSEGLGRQPQHF.

The chain recombines TRBV30 with TRBJ2-7, with 12 bases aligning to TRBD1. CDR1 and CDR2 (germline): GTSNPN, SVGIG (reference sequence). The CDR3 runs 15 residues. Trimming at V came to 1 base and at J to 3 bases, leaving 4 bases not matched to a gene. CDR3 amino acids: CAWSGGQGAFYEQYF. The CDR3 nucleotides read TGTGCCTGGAGTGGGGGACAGGGGGCTTTCTACGAGCAGTACTTC.

The V call is TRBV10-3, the J call TRBJ2-1; D perhaps matches TRBD2 (6 bases). CDR3 length: 13 amino acids. V was cut by 11 bases and J by 0 bases, with 11 bases left in between. Germline V gene data show CDR1 as ENHRY and CDR2 as SYGVKD. The CDR3 reads CAVRESSYNEQFF. DNA of the CDR3: TGTGCCGTCCGGGAGAGCTCCTACAATGAGCAGTTCTTC.

V is TRBV5-1 and J is TRBJ1-1; tentative D call: TRBD1 (5 bases). Trimming pared 0 bases from V and 3 bases from J, leaving 24 bases between. CDR1 is SGHRS, CDR2 YFSETQ, per germline. CDR3 length: 19 amino acids. CDR3 DNA: TGCGCCAGCAGCTTGGCGGCCGGGCAGGGATGGGGTCGGTACACTGAAGCTTTCTTT. Translating gives CASSLAAGQGWGRYTEAFF.

The V and J genes are TRBV5-4 and TRBJ2-7; 10 nucleotides match TRBD2. This CDR3 spans 15 amino acids. The germline V gene has CDR1 SGHNT and CDR2 YYREEE (reference sequence). The V segment lost 1 base and the J segment 6 bases; nucleotides outside the gene matches: 7. Here the CDR3 DNA reads TGTGCCAGCAGCTTGCTAGCGGGAGATTACTCCGAGCAGTACTTC. As protein: CASSLLAGDYSEQYF.

This rearrangement joins TRBV30 to TRBJ2-5; TRBD1 aligns across 7 bases. With 2 bases clipped from V and 4 bases from J, the junction kept 7 bases outside the gene matches. Germline V gene sequence: CDR1 GTSNPN, CDR2 SVGIG (reference sequence). The CDR3 is 14 amino acids. The CDR3 DNA sequence: TGTGCCTGGAGTCACACAGGGGCGCGAGAGACCCAGTACTTC. Translated, it gives CAWSHTGARETQYF.

The rearrangement joins TRBV6-5 to TRBJ1-6; D is ambiguous. Trimming shortened V by 7 bases and J by 5 bases, and 9 bases separated the two germline ends. The CDR3 length is 13 residues. Germline CDR1 MNHEY, CDR2 SVGAGI. CDR3 in amino acids: CASIHRDNSPLHF. CDR3 sequence (DNA): TGTGCCAGCATTCACCGAGATAATTCACCCCTCCACTTT.

The chain couples TRBV28 to TRBJ2-7, with unresolved D. V was shortened by 5 bases and J by 0 bases, with 5 bases between the two germline ends. The CDR3 length is 12 residues. The germline CDR1 and CDR2 sequences are MDHEN and SYDVKM. The CDR3 region is CASSPSSYEQYF. CDR3 coding DNA: TGTGCCAGCAGTCCGAGCTCCTACGAGCAGTACTTC.

The chain employs TRBV3-1 (or the pseudogene TRBV3-2) and TRBJ2-7, with 7 bases matching TRBD2. V shed 9 bases, J shed 2 bases, and the junction held 4 bases outside the gene matches. From germline, CDR1 is LGHDT and CDR2 YNNKEL (reference sequence). The CDR3 is 12 amino acids. This chain's CDR3 is CARGGTTYEQYF. The CDR3 coding sequence is TGTGCCAGGGGGGGGACGACCTACGAGCAGTACTTC.

The chain has TRBV9 and TRBJ1-3, with D hard to call. The CDR3 totals 14 residues. Germline CDR1 SGDLS, CDR2 YYNGEE. Trimming pared 3 bases from V and 2 bases from J, leaving 9 bases between. CDR3 nucleotides: TGTGCCAGCAGCGCAGAGGTCCCTGGAAACACCATATATTTT. Its translation is CASSAEVPGNTIYF.

The V call is TRBV6-5, the J call TRBJ2-7, with 10 bases lining up with TRBD1. There are 15 residues in the CDR3. Looked up from germline, CDR1 is MNHEY and CDR2 is SVGAGI. V shed 8 bases, J shed 5 bases, and the junction held 12 bases outside the gene matches. The CDR3 loop is CASSTGTGVSDEQYF. CDR3 nucleotides: TGTGCCAGCTCGACCGGGACAGGGGTTTCCGACGAGCAGTACTTC.

The chain carries TRBV6-4 and TRBJ2-1, with 7 bases matching TRBD1. Germline V gene lookup returns CDR1 MRHNA and CDR2 SNTAGT. The V segment lost 5 bases and the J segment 10 bases; nucleotides outside the gene matches: 11. This CDR3 is 14 amino acids long. CDR3 in amino acids: CASSLGQFLGEQFF. CDR3 nucleotides: TGTGCCAGCAGTTTGGGACAGTTCCTCGGAGAGCAGTTCTTC.

This sequence joins TRBV7-9 and TRBJ1-5, with TRBD1 identical over 8 bases. Per the germline V gene, CDR1 is SEHNR and CDR2 is FQNEAQ (reference sequence). The CDR3 extends over 12 amino acids. Trimming cost V 3 bases and J 13 bases; bases outside gene matches: 5. This chain's CDR3 is CASSLGRGHQHF. CDR3 DNA: TGTGCCAGCAGCTTGGGCAGGGGGCATCAGCATTTT.

V gene TRBV4-1 combines with J gene TRBJ2-6; D is possibly TRBD2 (5 bases). V shed 1 base and J shed 2 bases, with 6 bases lying between them. This CDR3 comprises 15 residues. CDR1 MGHRA and CDR2 YSYEKL come from the germline V gene. The CDR3 bases are TGCGCCAGCAGCCAAGGGGAGACTGGGGCCAACGTCCTGACTTTC. Its translation is CASSQGETGANVLTF.

This sequence joins TRBV6-6 and TRBJ2-3; a weak D match, TRBD2 (5 bases). The CDR3 is 15 residues long. Trimming cost V 0 bases and J 3 bases, with 10 bases left between them. CDR1 is MNHNY and CDR2 is SVGAGI in the germline V gene (reference sequence). CDR3 nucleotides: TGTGCCAGCAGTTACTCAGGACTTACGACAGATACGCAGTATTTT. Translating it yields CASSYSGLTTDTQYF.

The chain combines TRBV28 with TRBJ2-5, with 10 bases aligning to TRBD1. V shed 8 bases and J 5 bases; nucleotides not matched to a gene: 11. The CDR3 contains 15 residues. Germline values: CDR1 MDHEN, CDR2 SYDVKM. The DNA for the CDR3 is TGTGCCAGCCTCCTAGGGACAGGGGTAGCCGAGACCCAGTACTTC. As protein: CASLLGTGVAETQYF.

The genes are TRBV6-1 and TRBJ2-7, with D perhaps matching TRBD2 (6 bases). This CDR3 spans 15 amino acids. In germline, CDR1 is MNHNS, CDR2 SASEGT. Between the trimmed V and J ends, which lost 2 bases and 0 bases, there was a span of 11 bases. CDR3 nucleotide sequence: TGTGCCAGCAGTGAATGGAGGGCTGGCTCCTACGAGCAGTACTTC. Residues: CASSEWRAGSYEQYF.

The rearrangement uses TRBV5-1 and TRBJ2-1, with 8 bases matching TRBD2. The CDR3 extends over 15 amino acids. Trimming removed 0 bases from V and 9 bases from J; junction bases left unmatched: 8. Germline V gene sequence: CDR1 SGHRS, CDR2 YFSETQ. This CDR3 is CASSLGGLAGGEQFF. DNA of the CDR3: TGCGCCAGCAGCTTGGGCGGACTAGCTGGAGGTGAGCAGTTCTTC.

CDR3 residues: CASSPQGARGEKLFF. CDR3 DNA: TGCGCCAGCAGCCCACAGGGGGCAAGGGGTGAAAAACTGTTTTTT. The chain has TRBV4-1 and TRBJ1-4, with 9 bases aligning to TRBD1. The V gene's germline CDR1 is MGHRA and CDR2 YSYEKL. V trimming: 4 bases; J trimming: 7 bases; junction bases outside the gene matches: 7. CDR3 length: 15 amino acids.

The rearrangement uses TRBV28 and TRBJ2-7, with D unresolved. This CDR3 has 13 amino acids. Deletions cut 7 bases from V and 5 bases from J, with 15 bases between. The V gene's germline CDR1 is MDHEN and CDR2 SYDVKM. CDR3 sequence: CASTTWPGDEQYF. CDR3 bases: TGTGCCAGCACCACATGGCCAGGCGACGAGCAGTACTTC.

This rearrangement joins TRBV5-4 to TRBJ1-4; 8 bases map to TRBD1. The J segment lost 2 bases and the V segment lost 3 bases, leaving 9 bases of the junction unmatched. This CDR3 contains 17 residues. Germline loops: CDR1 SGHNT, CDR2 YYREEE (reference sequence). The CDR3 DNA reads as TGTGCCAGCAGCTCCCCCGGACAGGGACCCACTAATGAAAAACTGTTTTTT. Translated, it gives CASSSPGQGPTNEKLFF.

The count of this clone is one. The chain couples TRBV5-1 to TRBJ2-2; TRBD1 is a possible D gene (6 bases). V lost 4 bases to trimming and J lost 2 bases, with 12 bases between them. The V gene's germline CDR1 is SGHRS and CDR2 YFSETQ. This CDR3 contains 15 residues. This chain's CDR3 is CASSEPGHNTGELFF. For the CDR3, the DNA is TGCGCCAGCAGCGAACCGGGACACAACACCGGGGAGCTGTTTTTT.

This chain uses TRBV6-5 with TRBJ2-2; D is unresolved. Germline V CDR1 and CDR2: MNHEY, SVGAGI. CDR3 length: 16 residues. V dropped 0 bases and J dropped 1 base, with 9 bases sitting between them. In DNA, the CDR3 is TGTGCCAGCAGTTACTCGTGGCAGATGAACACCGGGGAGCTGTTTTTT. It is translated as CASSYSWQMNTGELFF.